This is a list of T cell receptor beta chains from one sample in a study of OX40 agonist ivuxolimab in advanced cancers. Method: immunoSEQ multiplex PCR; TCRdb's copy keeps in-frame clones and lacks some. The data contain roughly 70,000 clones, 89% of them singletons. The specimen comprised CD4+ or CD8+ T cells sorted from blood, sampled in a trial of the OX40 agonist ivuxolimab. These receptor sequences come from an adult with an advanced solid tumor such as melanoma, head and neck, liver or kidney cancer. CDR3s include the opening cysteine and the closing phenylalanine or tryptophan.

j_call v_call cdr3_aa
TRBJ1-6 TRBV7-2 CASSPYGSPLHF
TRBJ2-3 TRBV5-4 CASSVRLATSTDTQYF
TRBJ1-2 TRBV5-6 CASSYIYGYTF
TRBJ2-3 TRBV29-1 CSGTSSGSTDTQYF
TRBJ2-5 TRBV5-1 CASSLAGVQETQYF
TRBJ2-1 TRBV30 CAWSSGRARTYEQFF
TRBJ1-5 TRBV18 CASSPPPGYSNQPQHF
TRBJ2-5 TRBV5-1 CASSLYSPETQYF
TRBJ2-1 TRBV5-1 CASSLAVGLAVDEQFF
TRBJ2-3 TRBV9 CASSQLGQGATDTQYF
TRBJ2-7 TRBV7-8 CASSTTGGKSYEQYF
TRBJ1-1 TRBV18 CASSPGITEAFF
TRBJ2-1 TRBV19 CASSISGAIGEQFF
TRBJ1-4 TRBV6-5 CASSLKDEKLFF
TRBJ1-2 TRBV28 CASSLVQGAGYGYTF
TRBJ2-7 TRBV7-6 CASSLRSDTSYEQYF
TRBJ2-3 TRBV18 CASSPLESTDTQYF
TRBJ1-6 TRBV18 CASSPQMAQGDSPLHF
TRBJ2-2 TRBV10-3 CAISERTGELFF
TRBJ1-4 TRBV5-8 CASSPGWDKLFF
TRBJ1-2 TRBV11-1 CASSLSTVYGYTF
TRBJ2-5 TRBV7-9 CASSPGTDQETQYF
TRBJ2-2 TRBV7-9 CASSGSKTGELFF
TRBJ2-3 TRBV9 CASSVGVGGVADTQYF
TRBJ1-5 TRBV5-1 CASSLGDFQPQHF
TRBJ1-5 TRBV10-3 CAISPGQSNQPQHF
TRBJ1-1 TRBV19 CASAGFDTEAFF
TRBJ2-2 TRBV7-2 CASSFSSGNANTGELFF
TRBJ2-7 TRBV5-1 CASSLDKTSPTYEQYF
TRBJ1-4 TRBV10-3 CAISVSANEKLFF
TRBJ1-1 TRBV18 CASSLQGLATEAFF
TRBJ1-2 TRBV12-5 CASAREAGGLYGYTF
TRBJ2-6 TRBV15 CATSRDKAGGAGANVLTF
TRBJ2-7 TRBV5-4 CASSSGTDTYEQYF
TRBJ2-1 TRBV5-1 CASSLAGGVPGEQFF
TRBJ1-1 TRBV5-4 CASSFLDREVTEAFF
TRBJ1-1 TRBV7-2 CASSSSQVAGEAFF
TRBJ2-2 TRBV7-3 CASSLMGTGTSGITGELFF
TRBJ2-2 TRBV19 CASSRSGQVFTGELFF
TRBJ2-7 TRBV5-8 CASRTTGASYEQYF
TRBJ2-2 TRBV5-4 CASSLARGGAGELFF
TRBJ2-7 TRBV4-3 CASSQELRYEQYF
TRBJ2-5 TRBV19 CASSIVTGGTETQYF
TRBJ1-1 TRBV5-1 CASSLHFNTEAFF
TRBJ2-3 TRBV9 CASSVSPDTDTQYF
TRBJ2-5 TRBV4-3 CASSQDITSGQETQYF
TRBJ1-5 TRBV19 CASSIVVDQPQHF
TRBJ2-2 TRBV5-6 CASSLIARDTGELFF
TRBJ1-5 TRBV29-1 CSVAGSFSDQPQHF
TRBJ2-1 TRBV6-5 CASRWYQEQFF
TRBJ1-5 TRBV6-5 CASSSDRNQPQHF
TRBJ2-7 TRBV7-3 CASSLQGGPYEQYF
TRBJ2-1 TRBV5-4 CASSVLATGSYNEQFF
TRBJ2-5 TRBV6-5 CASSLLAGGKTQYF
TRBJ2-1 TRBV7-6 CASSLVSVNEQFF
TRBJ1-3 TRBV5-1 CASSTSFIQGTGNTIYF
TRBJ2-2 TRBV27 CASSFGGRATGELFF
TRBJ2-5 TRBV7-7 CASSSRNREETQYF
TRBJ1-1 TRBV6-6 CASSRQGSSPFF